Following are 29 T cell receptor beta chains from one sample sequenced in a study of T cells after yellow fever vaccination. TCRdb recomputed calls from the 5' RACE reads with MiXCR, one row per CDR3 protein. The sample holds approximately 260,000 distinct CDR3 sequences, 10% to 15% seen once. Sequencing used CD4+ T cells sorted from PBMCs, obtained 45 days after the yellow fever booster vaccination. The source of these receptors is a man aged 25 to 40 who received the YFV17D yellow fever vaccine.

The rearrangement uses TRBV7-9 and TRBJ2-1; 11 bases fit TRBD2. J was trimmed by 8 bases and V by 3 bases; bases with no gene match: 6. The CDR3 extends over 15 amino acids. Germline V CDR1 and CDR2: SEHNR, FQNEAQ (reference sequence). For the CDR3, the DNA is TGTGCCAGCAGCTTGAGACTAGCGGGGAGCGATGAGCAGTTCTTC. It encodes CASSLRLAGSDEQFF.

This clonotype was seen a handful of times. This chain uses TRBV19 with TRBJ2-3; D possibly matches TRBD1 or TRBD2 (6 bases each). Trimming pared 8 bases from V and 4 bases from J, leaving 16 bases between. CDR1 is LNHDA, CDR2 SQIVND, per germline (reference sequence). The CDR3 is 14 amino acids. DNA of the CDR3: TGTGCCAGTGCAAAGCTGGAGGGGGCAGATACGCAGTATTTT. Encoded protein: CASAKLEGADTQYF.

This clonotype has ten or more counts. The chain joins TRBV7-8 to TRBJ1-5; 7 bases fit TRBD1. Germline CDR1 reads SGHVS; CDR2 reads FQNEAQ. The CDR3 is made up of 17 amino acids. The trim removed 2 bases at V and 2 bases at J, leaving 9 bases unmatched. In DNA form, the CDR3 reads TGTGCCAGCAGCTTAATGGGTTCGGGACAGCGCAATCAGCCCCAGCATTTT. Protein product: CASSLMGSGQRNQPQHF.

This clonotype was detected a few times. The chain combines TRBV7-9 with TRBJ2-1; TRBD2 is a possible D gene (5 bases). V was shortened by 6 bases and J by 8 bases, with 23 bases between the two germline ends. CDR1 is SEHNR and CDR2 is FQNEAQ in the germline V gene (reference sequence). The CDR3 length is 16 residues. CDR3 region: CASSSSRGRKSDEQFF. The CDR3 DNA reads TGTGCCAGCAGTTCCTCCCGCGGGCGCAAATCGGATGAGCAGTTCTTC.

This chain connects TRBV4-3 to TRBJ2-1; D is unclear. V lost 5 bases to trimming and J lost 9 bases, with 11 bases between them. The germline V gene encodes CDR1 LGHNA and CDR2 YSLEER. This CDR3 is built from 12 residues. The CDR3 nucleotides are TGCGCCAGCAGCGATATAGGCTTTGAGCAGTTCTTC. It encodes CASSDIGFEQFF.

This clonotype has just a few counts. This chain joins TRBV4-3 and TRBJ1-4; D is uncertain. This CDR3 has 15 amino acids. Germline V gene sequence: CDR1 LGHNA, CDR2 YSLEER. V lost 0 bases and J lost 8, with 13 bases in between. CDR3 sequence (DNA): TGCGCCAGCAGCCAAGATTTTAAACGAGGGGAAAAACTGTTTTTT. Translated: CASSQDFKRGEKLFF.

This clonotype has ten or more counts. The rearrangement joins TRBV20-1 to TRBJ2-1; 10 positions agree with TRBD2. Germline V lookup: CDR1 DFQATT, CDR2 SNEGSKA (reference sequence). This CDR3 is built from 14 residues. V shed 5 bases, J shed 2 bases, and the junction held 3 bases outside the gene matches. CDR3 DNA sequence: TGCAGTGCTTCGAGCGGGAGGGCCTACAATGAGCAGTTCTTC. The encoded protein is CSASSGRAYNEQFF.

There are a few counts of this clonotype. The V and J genes are TRBV3-1 and TRBJ2-5, with D possibly being TRBD2 (6 bases). CDR3 size: 14 residues. Germline-derived CDR1 and CDR2 are LGHDT and YNNKEL (reference sequence). V was shortened by 0 bases and J by 7 bases, with 12 bases between the two germline ends. The CDR3 nucleotides read TGTGCCAGCAGCCAAGAAGCGGGCCAGGGGACCCAGTACTTC. Protein: CASSQEAGQGTQYF.

The chain joins TRBV6-2 or TRBV6-3 to TRBJ2-4; D unresolved. The V gene's germline CDR1 is MNHEY and CDR2 SVGEGT. The CDR3 consists of 13 residues. V was trimmed by 2 bases and J by 4 bases, leaving 6 bases between them. This CDR3 reads CASSYDRKNIQYF. The CDR3 coding sequence is TGTGCCAGCAGTTACGATAGGAAAAACATTCAGTACTTC.

The chain has TRBV5-1 and TRBJ1-1, with 8 bases matching TRBD1. This CDR3 region has 14 residues. Per the germline V gene, CDR1 is SGHRS and CDR2 is YFSETQ. V was pared by 5 bases and J by 7 bases, with 10 bases of the junction left unmatched. The CDR3: CASSFRGRGDEAFF. CDR3 nucleotide sequence: TGCGCCAGCAGTTTCAGGGGGCGCGGTGATGAAGCTTTCTTT.

The V and J genes are TRBV20-1 and TRBJ2-3; 9 bases map to TRBD2. Germline V gene sequence: CDR1 DFQATT, CDR2 SNEGSKA (reference sequence). This CDR3 is 15 amino acids long. V shed 5 bases, J shed 1 base, and the junction held 7 bases outside the gene matches. The CDR3: CSAATSGSRTDTQYF. CDR3 DNA: TGCAGTGCTGCAACTAGCGGGTCCCGCACAGATACGCAGTATTTT.

The sample holds a few counts of this clonotype. This chain links TRBV12-3 or TRBV12-4 with TRBJ1-1; the match to TRBD1 covers 7 bases. The CDR3 is 14 amino acids. Germline trimming cut 5 bases from V and 5 bases from J; bases unmatched to any gene: 8. The CDR3 sequence is CASSNQGGWTEAFF. The CDR3, as DNA: TGTGCCAGCAGTAATCAGGGGGGGTGGACTGAAGCTTTCTTT.

This clonotype was detected a few times. V usage is TRBV10-3 and J usage is TRBJ2-5; tentative D call: TRBD2 (6 bases). The CDR3 spans 13 residues. The V gene's germline CDR1 is ENHRY and CDR2 SYGVKD. Trimming cost V 4 bases and J 2 bases, with 8 bases left between them. In DNA form, the CDR3 reads TGTGCCATCAGTGCGGGACTTCAAGAGACCCAGTACTTC. It encodes CAISAGLQETQYF.

This clonotype was observed a handful of times. The chain has TRBV6-1 and TRBJ2-1; tentatively, D is TRBD1 or TRBD2 (5 bases each). The germline V and J ends were trimmed by 6 bases and 6 bases, with 12 bases remaining between them. The CDR3 is made up of 13 amino acids. The germline gives CDR1 MNHNS, CDR2 SASEGT. The CDR3 region has the DNA TGTGCCAGCAGGGGGGACGTTCGCAATGAGCAGTTCTTC. It specifies CASRGDVRNEQFF.

This clonotype has just a few counts. The V call is TRBV20-1, the J call TRBJ2-1, with TRBD1 matching 7 bases. The V gene end was trimmed by 4 bases and the J gene end by 9 bases; junction bases not matched to a gene: 12. This CDR3 region has 14 residues. CDR1 DFQATT and CDR2 SNEGSKA come from the germline V gene (reference sequence). CDR3 in amino acids: CSATRDSLFGEQFF. The CDR3 DNA reads TGCAGTGCTACCCGGGACAGCCTCTTCGGTGAGCAGTTCTTC.

The rearrangement links TRBV7-2 to TRBJ2-3; possible D gene TRBD2, 5 bases. This CDR3 has 15 residues. Germline V lookup: CDR1 SGHTA, CDR2 FQGNSA. Trimming left V 2 bases short and J 1 base short, with 10 bases between. CDR3 bases: TGTGCCAGCAGCTTAACCCTGAGGGGCACAGATACGCAGTATTTT. Amino acids: CASSLTLRGTDTQYF. The variable domain in full, completed from reference TRBV7-2 and TRBJ2-3, reads GAGVSQSPSNKVTEKGKDVELRCDPISGHTALYWYRQSLGQGLEFLIYFQGNSAPDKSGLPSDRFSAERTGGSVSTLTIQRTQQEDSAVYLCASSLTLRGTDTQYFGPGTRLTVL.

This clonotype has just a few counts. The chain joins TRBV29-1 to TRBJ2-2, with D perhaps TRBD2 (5 bases). Deletions cut 1 base from V and 5 bases from J, with 17 bases between. The CDR3 has 16 residues. The germline gives CDR1 SQVTM, CDR2 ANQGSEA. The DNA of the CDR3 is TGCAGCGTTGAAGTGCTAAGGAGGAGGAGGACCGGGGAGCTGTTTTTT. It is translated as CSVEVLRRRRTGELFF.

This chain uses TRBV7-2 with TRBJ2-3; D perhaps matches TRBD2 (6 bases). The CDR3 spans 16 residues. Germline V gives CDR1 SGHTA, CDR2 FQGNSA. Trimming shortened V by 5 bases and J by 4 bases, and 19 bases separated the two germline ends. CDR3 sequence (DNA): TGTGCCAGCAGCAGCAGGGACTCTCGGGTCCCAGATACGCAGTATTTT. This sequence encodes CASSSRDSRVPDTQYF.

The CDR3 DNA reads TGTGCCAGCAGTTTACAGGGGGCAAGCAATCAGCCCCAGCATTTT. Encoded protein: CASSLQGASNQPQHF. J is TRBJ1-5 and V is TRBV12-3 or TRBV12-4; 8 bases align to TRBD1. There are 15 residues in the CDR3. Trimming removed 2 bases from V and 1 base from J; junction bases left unmatched: 1.

This clonotype was counted a few times. The chain has TRBV7-9 and TRBJ1-1; D not certain. Germline CDR1 is SEHNR and CDR2 is FQNEAQ (reference sequence). Trimming took off 2 bases at V and 11 bases at J, with 9 bases between the two ends. The length of the CDR3 is 11 residues. The CDR3 coding sequence is TGTGCCAGCAGCTTATATGGGGAGGCTTTCTTT. It is translated as CASSLYGEAFF.

V usage is TRBV9 and J usage is TRBJ2-1, with TRBD2 identical over 14 bases. Losses at the gene ends were 4 bases for V and 7 bases for J; bases not matched to a gene: 10. Germline-derived CDR1 and CDR2 are SGDLS and YYNGEE. The CDR3 is 17 residues long. DNA of the CDR3: TGTGCCAGCAGCACAGGGACTAGCGGGAGAGGGGGGAATGAGCAGTTCTTC. It encodes CASSTGTSGRGGNEQFF.

This clonotype showed up just a few times. V and J are TRBV20-1 and TRBJ2-3, with 11 bases aligning to TRBD2. The germline CDR1 and CDR2 sequences are DFQATT and SNEGSKA (reference sequence). The CDR3 is made up of 15 amino acids. The V and J ends lost 4 bases and 2 bases, in that order; junction bases with no gene match: 5. CDR3 amino acids: CSANGLAGTTDTQYF. The CDR3 nucleotides read TGCAGTGCTAACGGACTAGCGGGTACCACAGATACGCAGTATTTT.

This clonotype was seen a handful of times. This rearrangement joins TRBV2 to TRBJ2-1; a weak D match, TRBD2 (6 bases). The CDR3 sequence is 15 residues long. Germline V gene data show CDR1 as SNHLY and CDR2 as FYNNEI. V shed 4 bases and J shed 15 bases, with 25 bases lying between them. This CDR3 is CASSAAIGSPLRSFF. CDR3 coding DNA: TGTGCCAGCAGTGCGGCTATCGGGAGCCCTCTTCGTTCGTTCTTC.

This chain links TRBV9 with TRBJ2-1; 8 bases are shared with TRBD1. Germline CDR1 is SGDLS and CDR2 is YYNGEE. Trimming took 4 bases from V and 3 from J; bases not matched to a gene: 12. CDR3 length equals 17 residues. CDR3 nucleotide sequence: TGTGCCAGCAGCCCCTCCCGACAGGGGTGGTTCTACAATGAGCAGTTCTTC. Translated, it gives CASSPSRQGWFYNEQFF.

This chain links TRBV12-3 or TRBV12-4 with TRBJ1-1, with unresolved D. V dropped 5 bases and J dropped 1 base, with 11 bases sitting between them. The CDR3 has 14 residues. Here the CDR3 DNA reads TGTGCCAGCAGTCACTCGGCGGAGAACACTGAAGCTTTCTTT. This sequence encodes CASSHSAENTEAFF.

This clonotype was recorded a few times. The CDR3 spells CASTLGQIGGDTQYF. As DNA, the CDR3 is TGTGCCAGCACCTTGGGACAGATAGGAGGAGATACGCAGTATTTT. The chain uses TRBV2 and TRBJ2-3; 7 nucleotides line up with TRBD1. V lost 7 bases to trimming and J lost 5 bases; unmatched junction nucleotides: 12. Germline V gene sequence: CDR1 SNHLY, CDR2 FYNNEI. The CDR3 has 15 residues.

This clonotype has a handful of counts. The chain combines TRBV15 with TRBJ1-5, with 9 bases fitting TRBD1. CDR3 length: 17 residues. J lost 4 bases, V lost 1 base, and 8 bases had no gene match. Germline values: CDR1 LNHNV, CDR2 YYDKDF (reference sequence). In DNA, the CDR3 is TGTGCCACCAGCAGAGCGTTTATGACAGGGGGTAATCAGCCCCAGCATTTT. It specifies CATSRAFMTGGNQPQHF.

This clonotype has at least ten counts. The V call is TRBV6-2 or TRBV6-3, the J call TRBJ2-7; no clear D. This CDR3 contains 16 residues. The ends were cut back, 2 bases at V and 3 bases at J, with 17 bases in the middle. The germline gives CDR1 MNHEY, CDR2 SVGEGT. The CDR3 nucleotides are TGTGCCAGCAGTTACACCTCTGTAGGAGCCCTCTACGAGCAGTACTTC. As protein: CASSYTSVGALYEQYF.

This clonotype was counted only a few times. This sequence joins TRBV7-2 and TRBJ1-2; a weak D match, TRBD1 (6 bases). V lost 5 bases to trimming and J lost 4 bases, with 14 bases between them. Germline V lookup: CDR1 SGHTA, CDR2 FQGNSA. This CDR3 has 14 amino acids. CDR3 sequence reads: CASSAQGGGYGYTF. The CDR3 DNA reads TGTGCCAGCAGCGCACAGGGAGGGGGCTATGGCTACACCTTC. The entire variable domain, with the rest obtained from reference TRBV7-2 and TRBJ1-2, is as follows: GAGVSQSPSNKVTEKGKDVELRCDPISGHTALYWYRQSLGQGLEFLIYFQGNSAPDKSGLPSDRFSAERTGGSVSTLTIQRTQQEDSAVYLCASSAQGGGYGYTFGSGTRLTVV.